A selection of T cell receptor beta chains follows, all from one sample in a study of cytomegalovirus exposure and HLA in healthy donors. The method was immunoSEQ multiplex PCR; TCRdb's version includes in-frame clones alone and lacks a portion of them. Of around 58,000 clones in the sample, roughly 80% were seen once. Material: PBMCs. These receptors were collected from a male donor in good health and CMV-seropositive. Each CDR3 is given with its conserved first and last residue. The D gene is left open where the match is weak. The size field is filled for only some rows; it gives once, few, many or a size class.

CDR3 length,V gene,D gene,clone size,J gene,CDR3 protein,CDR3 DNA
14,TRBV4-2,-,-,TRBJ1-4,CASSQDLEMGKLFF,TGTGCCAGCAGCCAAGATCTAGAAATGGGAAAACTGTTTTTT
14,TRBV27,-,-,TRBJ1-4,CASSVDRFNEKLFF,TGTGCCAGCAGTGTAGACAGGTTTAATGAAAAACTGTTTTTT
13,TRBV4-2,-,-,TRBJ2-5,CASSQTKNGVQYF,TGTGCCAGCAGCCAAACAAAAAACGGGGTCCAGTACTTC
15,TRBV28,TRBD1,-,TRBJ1-1,CASSWTGKPDTEAFF,TGTGCCAGCAGTTGGACAGGGAAACCTGACACTGAAGCTTTCTTT
15,TRBV7-9,-,few,TRBJ2-1,CASSLVRGRYNEQFF,TGTGCCAGCAGCTTAGTGCGGGGGCGATACAATGAGCAGTTCTTC
13,TRBV6-1,TRBD1,-,TRBJ1-1,CASRTGLNTEAFF,TGTGCCAGCAGGACAGGGTTGAACACTGAAGCTTTCTTT
13,TRBV4-3,-,-,TRBJ2-7,CASSQDTGDEQYF,TGCGCCAGCAGCCAAGATACCGGAGACGAGCAGTACTTC
15,TRBV15,-,-,TRBJ2-7,CATSRDRGGTYEQYF,TGTGCCACCAGCAGAGATCGAGGGGGAACCTACGAGCAGTACTTC
15,TRBV7-9,-,-,TRBJ1-2,CASSLTEARTYGYTF,TGTGCCAGCAGCTTAACGGAGGCACGTACGTATGGCTACACCTTC
14,TRBV30,-,-,TRBJ2-7,CAWMGQQTSREQYF,TGTGCCTGGATGGGGCAGCAGACCTCTCGCGAGCAGTACTTC
15,TRBV11-2,-,-,TRBJ2-5,CASSVSAGGGETQYF,TGTGCCAGCAGCGTGAGTGCGGGTGGGGGGGAGACCCAGTACTTC
14,TRBV5-1,-,-,TRBJ2-7,CASSLRQNSYEQYF,TGCGCCAGCAGCTTGAGACAGAACTCCTACGAGCAGTACTTC
16,TRBV5-6,-,few,TRBJ1-4,CASSPGPGATNEKLFF,TGTGCCAGCAGCCCCGGTCCAGGGGCAACTAATGAAAAACTGTTTTTT
15,TRBV13,TRBD1,-,TRBJ2-2,CASSGDRARAGELFF,TGTGCCAGCAGCGGGGACAGGGCCAGAGCCGGGGAGCTGTTTTTT
14,TRBV27,TRBD2,few,TRBJ2-7,CASSLAGGPGEQYF,TGTGCCAGCAGTTTAGCGGGGGGGCCTGGGGAGCAGTACTTC
18,TRBV7-6,TRBD2,-,TRBJ2-1,CASSLFGEGLAGLNEQFF,TGTGCCAGCAGCTTATTTGGGGAGGGGCTAGCGGGCCTCAATGAGCAGTTCTTC
18,TRBV19,TRBD2,-,TRBJ2-5,CASSKAASGGGYQETQYF,TGTGCCAGTAGTAAGGCGGCTAGCGGGGGAGGGTACCAAGAGACCCAGTACTTC
16,TRBV7-3,TRBD1,once,TRBJ2-3,CASSPGTGGRTDTQYF,TGTGCCAGCAGCCCCGGGACAGGGGGCCGGACAGATACGCAGTATTTT
16,TRBV11-3,TRBD2,-,TRBJ2-1,CASSLEVGTSGTTQFF,TGTGCCAGCAGCTTAGAGGTTGGGACTAGCGGGACTACGCAGTTCTTC
11,TRBV7-8,-,-,TRBJ2-7,CASSEGDEQYF,TGTGCCAGCAGCGAAGGAGACGAGCAGTACTTC
12,TRBV28,-,-,TRBJ1-5,CASSSRNQPQHF,TGTGCCAGCAGTTCTAGAAACCAGCCCCAGCATTTT
16,TRBV5-1,TRBD1,-,TRBJ2-7,CASSGKDRVYSYEQYF,TGCGCCAGCAGCGGGAAAGACAGGGTTTACTCCTACGAGCAGTACTTC
15,TRBV25-1,TRBD1,-,TRBJ2-3,CASSGQGAGTDTQYF,TGTGCCAGCAGTGGCCAGGGGGCGGGAACAGATACGCAGTATTTT
12,TRBV7-9,-,once,TRBJ2-7,CASRGLDYEQYF,TGTGCCAGCCGGGGACTTGACTACGAGCAGTACTTC
18,TRBV25-1,TRBD1,-,TRBJ2-7,CASSEPGQGPHPSYEQYF,TGTGCCAGCAGTGAACCGGGACAGGGGCCGCATCCCTCCTACGAGCAGTACTTC
15,TRBV6-5,-,-,TRBJ1-2,CASSPTGLANYGYTF,TGTGCCAGCAGTCCCACAGGGCTGGCTAACTATGGCTACACCTTC
13,TRBV30,-,few,TRBJ1-5,CAWSWHSNQPQHF,TGTGCCTGGAGTTGGCATAGCAATCAGCCCCAGCATTTT
16,TRBV6-5,-,-,TRBJ2-7,CASSYTETGGSYEQYF,TGTGCCAGCAGTTACACCGAGACAGGCGGCTCCTACGAGCAGTACTTC
12,TRBV5-1,-,-,TRBJ2-7,CASSFDRTEQYF,TGCGCCAGCAGCTTTGATAGAACCGAGCAGTACTTC
13,TRBV6-5,-,medium-sized,TRBJ1-2,CASSYQGNYGYTF,TGTGCCAGCAGTTACCAGGGGAACTATGGCTACACCTTC
16,TRBV7-8,TRBD1,-,TRBJ2-7,CASSPKGLRGLNEQYF,TGTGCCAGCAGCCCGAAAGGGCTTAGGGGGCTGAACGAGCAGTACTTC
16,TRBV15,TRBD2,-,TRBJ2-5,CATSISSGEIQETQYF,TGTGCCACCAGCATATCTAGCGGGGAGATCCAAGAGACCCAGTACTTC
14,TRBV6-4,TRBD1,-,TRBJ2-2,CASSLQGYTGELFF,TGTGCCAGCAGTTTACAGGGGTACACCGGGGAGCTGTTTTTT
14,TRBV27,-,few,TRBJ1-4,CASSLAGADEKLFF,TGTGCCAGCAGTTTGGCAGGGGCAGACGAAAAACTGTTTTTT
14,TRBV7-2,TRBD1,once,TRBJ2-7,CASTSRDRPYEQYF,TGTGCCAGCACTTCACGGGACAGACCCTACGAGCAGTACTTC
14,TRBV18,-,few,TRBJ1-1,CASSPRSGRTEAFF,TGTGCCAGCTCACCAAGGTCCGGGAGGACTGAAGCTTTCTTT
15,TRBV27,TRBD2,-,TRBJ2-5,CASSLTSGGGETQYF,TGTGCCAGCAGTTTGACTAGCGGAGGGGGAGAGACCCAGTACTTC
16,TRBV5-7,-,-,TRBJ1-5,CASSLVWGGGNQPQHF,TGTGCCAGCAGCTTGGTCTGGGGAGGAGGCAATCAGCCCCAGCATTTT
13,TRBV7-9,-,-,TRBJ1-2,CASSRDTANGYTF,TGTGCCAGCAGCCGGGACACCGCTAATGGCTACACCTTC
12,TRBV7-9,-,few,TRBJ1-2,CASTDRNYGYTF,TGTGCCAGTACCGACAGGAACTATGGCTACACCTTC
13,TRBV5-6,-,-,TRBJ1-2,CASSLMGRGGYTF,TGTGCCAGCAGCCTCATGGGGCGAGGTGGCTACACCTTC
14,TRBV13,-,-,TRBJ1-1,CASSPGRVNTEAFF,TGTGCCAGCAGCCCCGGGAGGGTGAACACTGAAGCTTTCTTT
15,TRBV27,-,-,TRBJ1-4,CASSLTPGLGEKLFF,TGTGCCAGCAGTTTAACCCCAGGGCTTGGTGAAAAACTGTTTTTT
16,TRBV19,TRBD2,-,TRBJ2-2,CASTWASGGNTGELFF,TGTGCCTCGACATGGGCTAGCGGGGGGAACACCGGGGAGCTGTTTTTT
15,TRBV7-9,TRBD1,once,TRBJ1-2,CASSRGRQGNYGYTF,TGTGCCAGCAGCCGGGGGAGACAGGGAAACTATGGCTACACCTTC